The 3 T cell receptor beta chains presented below share a single source sample, sequenced in a study of early T cells in non-severe SARS-CoV-2 infection. Using its own MiXCR run on the 5' RACE reads, TCRdb lists one record per CDR3 protein. This table holds about 40,000 distinct CDR3 sequences, roughly 4.3% found once. The specimen sequenced was whole blood. The receptor set was obtained from an adult who was a healthcare worker with PCR-confirmed SARS-CoV-2 infection or an uninfected control (not recorded which).

This clonotype was observed at least ten times. The chain employs TRBV6-1 and TRBJ2-2; D unresolved. The CDR3 runs 13 residues. Germline CDR1 is MNHNS and CDR2 is SASEGT. Deletions cut 6 bases from V and 3 bases from J, with 8 bases between. The CDR3 loop is CASSREYTGELFF. The CDR3 coding sequence is TGTGCCAGCAGCCGAGAGTACACCGGGGAGCTGTTTTTT.

This clonotype appeared many times. The chain recombines TRBV7-6 with TRBJ2-5; a possible D gene is TRBD1 (6 bases). Germline V gene sequence: CDR1 SGHVS, CDR2 FNYEAQ. V was cut by 3 bases and J by 5 bases, with 19 bases left in between. The CDR3 sequence is 16 residues long. For the CDR3, the DNA is TGTGCCAGCAGCTTCGGGCAGGGGATAACTTTTGAGACCCAGTACTTC. Protein: CASSFGQGITFETQYF. The full variable domain, completed using reference TRBV7-6 and TRBJ2-5, is GAGVSQSPRYKVTKRGQDVALRCDPISGHVSLYWYRQALGQGPEFLTYFNYEAQQDKSGLPNDRFSAERPEGSISTLTIQRTEQRDSAMYRCASSFGQGITFETQYFGPGTRLLVL.

This clonotype occurred many times. V usage is TRBV12-3 or TRBV12-4 and J usage is TRBJ2-1; 9 bases are shared with TRBD2. V shed 2 bases, J shed 10 bases, and the junction held 9 bases outside the gene matches. The CDR3 is made up of 15 amino acids. The chain's CDR3 is CASSLSAGGPREQFF. CDR3 DNA sequence: TGTGCCAGCAGTTTAAGCGCGGGAGGGCCTAGAGAGCAGTTCTTC.